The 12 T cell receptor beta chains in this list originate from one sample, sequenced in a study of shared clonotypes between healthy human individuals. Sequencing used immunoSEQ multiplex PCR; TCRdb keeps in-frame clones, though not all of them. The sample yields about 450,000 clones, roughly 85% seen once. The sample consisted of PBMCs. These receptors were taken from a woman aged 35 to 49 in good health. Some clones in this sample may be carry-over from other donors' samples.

CDR3 nucleotides: TGTGCCAGCAGTTTATTGGGCAGGGGCAATCAGCCCCAGCATTTT. Translation gives CASSLLGRGNQPQHF. The gene calls are TRBV28 and TRBJ1-5, with D perhaps matching TRBD1 (5 bases). Trimming cost V 1 base and J 2 bases, with 9 bases left between them. This CDR3 spans 15 amino acids. Germline values: CDR1 MDHEN, CDR2 SYDVKM.

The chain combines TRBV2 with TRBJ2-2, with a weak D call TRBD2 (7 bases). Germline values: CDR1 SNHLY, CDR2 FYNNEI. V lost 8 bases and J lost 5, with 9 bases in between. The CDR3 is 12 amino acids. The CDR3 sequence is CASEGGTGELFF. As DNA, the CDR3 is TGTGCCAGCGAGGGGGGGACCGGGGAGCTGTTTTTT. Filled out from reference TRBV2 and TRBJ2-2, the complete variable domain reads EPEVTQTPSHQVTQMGQEVILRCVPISNHLYFYWYRQILGQKVEFLVSFYNNEISEKSEIFDDQFSVERPDGSNFTLKIRSTKLEDSAMYFCASEGGTGELFFGEGSRLTVL.

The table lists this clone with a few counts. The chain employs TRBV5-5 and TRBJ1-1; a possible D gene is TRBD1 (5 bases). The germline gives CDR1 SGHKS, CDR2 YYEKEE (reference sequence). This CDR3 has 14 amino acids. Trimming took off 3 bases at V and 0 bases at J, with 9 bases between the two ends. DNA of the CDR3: TGTGCCAGCAGCTGGGGACGGCTGAACACTGAAGCTTTCTTT. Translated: CASSWGRLNTEAFF. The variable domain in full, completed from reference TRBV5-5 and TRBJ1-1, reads DAGVTQSPTHLIKTRGQQVTLRCSPISGHKSVSWYQQVLGQGPQFIFQYYEKEERGRGNFPDRFSARQFPNYSSELNVNALLLGDSALYLCASSWGRLNTEAFFGQGTRLTVV.

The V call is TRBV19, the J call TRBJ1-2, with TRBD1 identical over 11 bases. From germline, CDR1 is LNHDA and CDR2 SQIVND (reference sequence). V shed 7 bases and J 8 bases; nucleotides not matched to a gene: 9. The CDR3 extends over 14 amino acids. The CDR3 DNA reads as TGTGCCAGTACTTGGGACAGGGGGTCAGGCGGCTACACCTTC. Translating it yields CASTWDRGSGGYTF.

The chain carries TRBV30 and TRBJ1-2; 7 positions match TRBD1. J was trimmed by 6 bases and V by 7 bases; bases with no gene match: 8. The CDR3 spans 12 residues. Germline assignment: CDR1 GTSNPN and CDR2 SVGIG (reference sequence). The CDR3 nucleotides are TGTGCCTCCTCTGACAGGGAGGATGGCTACACCTTC. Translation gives CASSDREDGYTF.

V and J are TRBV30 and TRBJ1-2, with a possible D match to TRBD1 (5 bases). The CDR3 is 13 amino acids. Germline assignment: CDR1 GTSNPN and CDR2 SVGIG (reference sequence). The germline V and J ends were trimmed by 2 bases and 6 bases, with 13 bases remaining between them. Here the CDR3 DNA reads TGTGCCTGGAGTAAAGGGGAAGGTCATGGCTACACCTTC. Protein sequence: CAWSKGEGHGYTF.

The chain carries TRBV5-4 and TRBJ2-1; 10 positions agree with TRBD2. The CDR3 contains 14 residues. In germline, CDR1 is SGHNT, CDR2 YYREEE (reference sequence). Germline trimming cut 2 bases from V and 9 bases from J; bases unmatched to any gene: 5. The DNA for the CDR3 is TGTGCCAGCAGCTTCCCTAGCGGGAGTGGTGAGCAGTTCTTC. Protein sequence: CASSFPSGSGEQFF. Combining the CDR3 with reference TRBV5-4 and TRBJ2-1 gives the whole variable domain ETGVTQSPTHLIKTRGQQVTLRCSSQSGHNTVSWYQQALGQGPQFIFQYYREEENGRGNFPPRFSGLQFPNYSSELNVNALELDDSALYLCASSFPSGSGEQFFGPGTRLTVL.

Here the CDR3 DNA reads TGTGCCAGCAGTGGGGACAGTGATCAGCCCCAGCATTTT. Translating gives CASSGDSDQPQHF. J is TRBJ1-5 and V is TRBV6-1, with 7 bases matching TRBD1. Germline V gene lookup returns CDR1 MNHNS and CDR2 SASEGT. Trimming removed 4 bases from V and 5 bases from J; junction bases left unmatched: 2. This CDR3 spans 13 amino acids.

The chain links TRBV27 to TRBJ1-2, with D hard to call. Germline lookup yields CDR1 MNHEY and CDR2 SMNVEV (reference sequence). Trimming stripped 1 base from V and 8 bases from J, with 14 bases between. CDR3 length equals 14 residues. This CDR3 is CASSLWMGGMGYTF. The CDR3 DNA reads TGTGCCAGCAGTTTATGGATGGGTGGGATGGGCTACACCTTC.

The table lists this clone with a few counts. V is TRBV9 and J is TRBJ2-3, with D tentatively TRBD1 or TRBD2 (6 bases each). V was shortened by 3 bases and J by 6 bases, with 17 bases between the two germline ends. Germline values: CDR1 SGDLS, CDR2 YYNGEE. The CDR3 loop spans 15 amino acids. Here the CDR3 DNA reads TGTGCCAGCAGCGCGTATGCCGGGGGCTCGGATACGCAGTATTTT. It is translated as CASSAYAGGSDTQYF.

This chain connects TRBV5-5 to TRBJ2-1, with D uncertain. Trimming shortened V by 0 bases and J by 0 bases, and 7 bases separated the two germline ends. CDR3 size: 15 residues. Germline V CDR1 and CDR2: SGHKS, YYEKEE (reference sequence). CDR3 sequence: CASSLGGSSYNEQFF. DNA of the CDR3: TGTGCCAGCAGCTTGGGCGGTAGCTCCTACAATGAGCAGTTCTTC.

The CDR3 is CASSQLLAGDTGELFF. CDR3 DNA: TGTGCCAGCAGCCAACTACTAGCGGGAGACACCGGGGAGCTGTTTTTT. This chain uses TRBV4-2 with TRBJ2-2; 11 bases map to TRBD2. This CDR3 region has 16 residues. CDR1 is LGHNA, CDR2 YNFKEQ, per germline. The V and J ends lost 2 bases and 3 bases, in that order; junction bases with no gene match: 2.